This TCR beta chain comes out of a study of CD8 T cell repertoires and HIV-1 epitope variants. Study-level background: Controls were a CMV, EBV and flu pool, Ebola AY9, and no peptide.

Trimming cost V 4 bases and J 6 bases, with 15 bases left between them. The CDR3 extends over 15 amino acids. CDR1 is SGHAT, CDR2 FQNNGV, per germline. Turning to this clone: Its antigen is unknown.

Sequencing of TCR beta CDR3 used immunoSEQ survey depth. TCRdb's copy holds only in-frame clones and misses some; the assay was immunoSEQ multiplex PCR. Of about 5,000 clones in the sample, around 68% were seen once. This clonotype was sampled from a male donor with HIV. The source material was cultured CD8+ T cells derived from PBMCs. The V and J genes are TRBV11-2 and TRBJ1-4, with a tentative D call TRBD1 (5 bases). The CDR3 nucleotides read TGTGCCAGCAGCTCAGACGGGGCTTCAGATGAAAAACTGTTTTTT. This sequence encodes CASSSDGASDEKLFF.